A single sample gave rise to the 13 T cell receptor beta chains below, sequenced in a study of cytomegalovirus exposure and HLA in healthy donors. PCR amplification relied on 60 Vbeta primers (plus 13 Jbeta primers). TCRdb keeps only in-frame clones here, not all; method: immunoSEQ multiplex PCR. The listing contains some 46,000 clones. Sequences were obtained from PBMCs. Receptors originate from a woman in her 30s in good health and CMV-seronegative.

This sequence joins TRBV27 and TRBJ1-3, with D possibly matching TRBD1 (6 bases). This CDR3 spans 14 amino acids. V lost 3 bases and J lost 0, with 6 bases in between. CDR1 and CDR2 from the germline V gene are MNHEY and SMNVEV (reference sequence). The CDR3 DNA sequence: TGTGCCAGCAGTTTGGACAGCTCTGGAAACACCATATATTTT. This sequence encodes CASSLDSSGNTIYF.

The CDR3 DNA is TGTGCCAGCAGCCCCCGGGACAGAAAAAACACTGAAGCTTTCTTT. It translates to CASSPRDRKNTEAFF. This chain links TRBV4-2 with TRBJ1-1; 7 nucleotides align to TRBD1. The CDR3 covers 15 residues. The junction had 7 bases not matched to a gene; V was cut back by 4 bases and J by 2 bases. CDR1 and CDR2 (germline): LGHNA, YNFKEQ.

The chain is built from TRBV5-4 and TRBJ1-5; the D gene is possibly TRBD1 (5 bases). The germline CDR1 and CDR2 sequences are SGHNT and YYREEE (reference sequence). The germline V and J ends were trimmed by 2 bases and 7 bases, with 10 bases remaining between them. This CDR3 has 13 amino acids. As DNA, the CDR3 is TGTGCCAGCAGCTTCGGAAGGGGACAGCCCCAGCATTTT. Its translation: CASSFGRGQPQHF.

The V call is TRBV5-1, the J call TRBJ1-2; 7 bases align to TRBD1. This CDR3 has 14 amino acids. V lost 4 bases and J lost 7; bases outside the gene matches: 10. CDR1 is SGHRS and CDR2 is YFSETQ in the germline V gene. The CDR3 nucleotides read TGCGCCAGCAGCCCTGACCAGGGGGTAGGTGGCTACACCTTC. Its translation: CASSPDQGVGGYTF.

J is TRBJ1-1 and V is TRBV14; D is uncertain. Germline CDR1 SGHDN, CDR2 FVKESK. The V end lost 4 bases, the J end lost 1 base, and 13 bases lay between the germline ends. The CDR3 is made up of 15 amino acids. The CDR3 loop reads CASSRERPGNTEAFF. Here the CDR3 DNA reads TGTGCCAGCAGCCGTGAAAGACCAGGGAACACTGAAGCTTTCTTT.

This chain links TRBV5-1 with TRBJ2-5; D may be TRBD1 (6 bases). The CDR3 is 13 residues long. Germline V CDR1 and CDR2: SGHRS, YFSETQ. The germline V and J ends were trimmed by 0 bases and 4 bases, with 7 bases remaining between them. The CDR3: CASSLGGGETQYF. The CDR3 DNA is TGCGCCAGCAGCTTGGGAGGGGGAGAGACCCAGTACTTC.

Turning to this clone: Distinct nucleotide sequences in the sample also encode this CDR3. This chain links TRBV18 with TRBJ1-1; 7 nucleotides match TRBD1. CDR3 length: 14 amino acids. Per the germline V gene, CDR1 is KGHSH and CDR2 is LQKENI. With 5 bases clipped from V and 3 bases from J, the junction kept 6 bases outside the gene matches. CDR3 region: CASSATRGDTEAFF. Here the CDR3 DNA reads TGTGCCAGCTCAGCGACCAGGGGGGACACTGAAGCTTTCTTT.

The chain couples TRBV23-1 to TRBJ2-3, with D possibly TRBD2 on 6 matching bases. TRBV23-1 is filed as an ORF, its function uncertain. This CDR3 spans 18 amino acids. Trimming shortened V by 4 bases and J by 0 bases, and 20 bases separated the two germline ends. CDR3 amino acids: CASSRPSRDFPSTDTQYF. The CDR3 nucleotides are TGCGCCAGCAGTCGGCCAAGTAGGGACTTCCCTAGCACAGATACGCAGTATTTT.

The chain carries TRBV4-1 and TRBJ1-1; 12 positions agree with TRBD1. CDR1 MGHRA and CDR2 YSYEKL come from the germline V gene. The CDR3 consists of 14 residues. Trimming removed 5 bases from V and 9 bases from J; junction bases left unmatched: 7. The DNA of the CDR3 is TGCGCCAGCAGCGGGACAGGGGGCATGGCGCAAGCTTTCTTT. Protein: CASSGTGGMAQAFF.

V and J are TRBV5-1 and TRBJ2-7, with 8 bases aligning to TRBD1. This CDR3 spans 15 amino acids. V lost 3 bases to trimming and J lost 1 base; unmatched junction nucleotides: 6. The germline CDR1 and CDR2 sequences are SGHRS and YFSETQ. Here the CDR3 DNA reads TGCGCCAGCAGCTCAGGCAGGGGGCAGTCCTACGAGCAGTACTTC. It yields the protein CASSSGRGQSYEQYF.

CDR3 region: CASSLSGSYEQYF. As DNA, the CDR3 is TGTGCCAGCAGCTTATCGGGATCCTACGAGCAGTACTTC. The gene calls are TRBV11-2 and TRBJ2-7; TRBD2 might be the D (5 bases). The length of the CDR3 is 13 residues. Trimming cost V 2 bases and J 1 base, with 6 bases left between them. CDR1 is SGHAT, CDR2 FQNNGV, per germline.

The rearrangement links TRBV30 to TRBJ2-3; 10 bases map to TRBD2. V shed 2 bases, J shed 2 bases, and the junction held 10 bases outside the gene matches. The CDR3 is 17 residues long. CDR1 GTSNPN and CDR2 SVGIG come from the germline V gene (reference sequence). CDR3 protein: CAWSPGGSGRTTDTQYF. In DNA form, the CDR3 reads TGTGCCTGGAGTCCCGGGGGTAGCGGGAGGACCACAGATACGCAGTATTTT. The variable domain in full, with the rest retrieved from reference TRBV30 and TRBJ2-3, is SQTIHQWPATLVQPVGSPLSLECTVEGTSNPNLYWYRQAAGRGLQLLFYSVGIGQISSEVPQNLSASRPQDRQFILSSKKLLLSDSGFYLCAWSPGGSGRTTDTQYFGPGTRLTVL.

The rearrangement joins TRBV4-2 to TRBJ2-2; a weak D match, TRBD2 (5 bases). The CDR3 has 14 amino acids. Germline V gene sequence: CDR1 LGHNA, CDR2 YNFKEQ. The germline V and J ends were trimmed by 2 bases and 4 bases, with 8 bases remaining between them. The CDR3, as DNA: TGTGCCAGCAGCCAAAAGCGGACCACCGGGGAGCTGTTTTTT. It encodes CASSQKRTTGELFF.